The 2 T cell receptor beta chains below all came from one sample that was sequenced in a study of cytomegalovirus exposure and HLA in healthy donors listed by TCRdb under 2017. Libraries were prepared through the immunoSEQ multiplex PCR assay. For the multiplex PCR, a mixture combining 60 forward primers for TCR Vbeta segments and 13 reverse primers for TCR Jbeta segments was used. Sourced from immuneACCESS, this table was stored by TCRdb with only in-frame sequences that have V and J called. A share of the clones is absent; for the studies checked, an unresolved V gene accounts for under half, and the remainder has no known explanation. The table for this sample lists about 150,000 clones; 55% to 80% of them were counted only once. The top ten hold 7% to 8.5% of the sample. The specimen was PBMCs. The receptors were sampled from a woman aged 55-69 years in good health and CMV-seropositive.

As for this clone: One end of the junction does not line up with germline, which may come from a read error. The chain couples TRBV27 to TRBJ2-6; D gene uncertain. Germline CDR1 is MNHEY and CDR2 is SMNVEV (reference sequence). The CDR3 is made up of 15 amino acids. This CDR3 is CASSLSHSGANVLTF. CDR3 sequence (DNA): TGTGCCAGCAGTCTATCCCACTCTGGGGCCAACGTCCTGACTTTC.

This CDR3 is CASSRDSRSGNTIYF. DNA of the CDR3: TGTGCCAGCAGCAGGGACAGTCGCTCTGGAAACACCATATATTTT. The rearrangement uses TRBV6-5 and TRBJ1-3; TRBD1 agrees at 7 bases. CDR1 and CDR2 from the germline V gene are MNHEY and SVGAGI. Unmatched junction bases numbered 5, after V lost 6 bases and J lost 0 bases. The CDR3 sequence is 15 residues long.